These T cell receptor beta chains were read from a single sample in a study of glioma-infiltrating T cells. MiXCR was run by TCRdb on the multiplex PCR reads, yielding one entry per CDR3 protein. The table has fewer than 200,000 distinct CDR3 sequences, roughly 45% seen once. The sequenced material came from glioma tissue, nonneoplastic brain tissue, or PBMCs (not recorded which). Every receptor here comes from a human donor with low-grade glioma or glioblastoma, undergoing nonglioma brain surgery, or in good health (not recorded which). Each CDR3 is given with its conserved first and last residue. The D gene is left open where the match is weak. The size of a clone is reported for some rows only, either as once, few or many, or as a class for expanded clones.

j_call clone_size d_call v_call cdr3_length cdr3_aa cdr3_nt
TRBJ1-2 - - TRBV3-1 12 CASSLRQVGYTF TGTGCCAGCAGCCTCCGGCAGGTCGGCTACACCTTC
TRBJ1-1 few - TRBV29-1 12 CSVEGMNTEAFF TGCAGCGTTGAGGGAATGAACACTGAAGCTTTCTTT
TRBJ2-7 many - TRBV28 13 CASSLDRLGEQYF TGTGCCAGCAGTTTAGACCGACTAGGCGAGCAGTACTTC
TRBJ2-2 - - TRBV4-1 14 CASSQDLYTGELFF TGCGCCAGCAGCCAAGACTTGTACACCGGGGAGCTGTTTTTT
TRBJ2-2 - - TRBV12-3/TRBV12-4 15 CASSFLTQYTGELFF TGTGCCAGCAGTTTCCTGACTCAGTATACCGGGGAGCTGTTTTTT
TRBJ2-1 - TRBD2 TRBV2 16 CASSEAVGLAGNEKFF TGTGCCAGCAGTGAAGCTGTGGGACTAGCGGGTAATGAGAAGTTCTTC
TRBJ1-3 few TRBD1 TRBV10-3 13 CATTGVSGNTIYF TGTGCCACCACAGGGGTTTCTGGAAACACCATATATTTT
TRBJ2-7 many - TRBV20-1 14 CSARELRASYEQYF TGCAGTGCTAGAGAACTGAGAGCATCCTACGAGCAGTACTTC
TRBJ1-1 - TRBD1 TRBV18 15 CASSGGSDRAKRAFF TGTGCCAGCTCCGGGGGGAGCGACAGGGCGAAAAGGGCTTTCTTT
TRBJ2-1 - TRBD2 TRBV13 15 CASSSSGRAYNEQFF TGTGCCAGCAGTTCTAGCGGGAGAGCTTACAATGAGCAGTTCTTC
TRBJ1-4 - - TRBV18 18 CASSPPTVESLRNEKLFF TGTGCCAGCTCACCACCTACTGTTGAAAGCCTGAGGAATGAAAAACTGTTTTTT
TRBJ2-3 - TRBD2 TRBV7-2 17 CASSLGLAGVWQDTQYF TGTGCCAGCAGCTTAGGGTTAGCGGGAGTGTGGCAAGATACGCAGTATTTT
TRBJ1-6 - - TRBV6-2/TRBV6-3 13 CASSLDSYSPLHF TGTGCCAGCAGTTTAGACAGCTATTCACCCCTCCACTTT
TRBJ1-2 - - TRBV7-8 16 CASSPRYLTEGDGYTF TGTGCCAGCAGCCCCCGGTACCTAACCGAAGGGGACGGCTACACCTTC
TRBJ1-1 few - TRBV28 13 CASGLLGNTEAFF TGTGCCAGCGGTTTATTAGGGAACACTGAAGCTTTCTTT
TRBJ2-7 many - TRBV4-2 15 CASSQVEAEVYEQYF TGTGCCAGCAGCCAAGTGGAGGCGGAAGTCTACGAGCAGTACTTC
TRBJ2-5 - - TRBV20-1 13 CSASDYIQETEYF TGCAGTGCTAGTGACTACATCCAAGAGACCGAGTACTTC
TRBJ1-2 many - TRBV28 16 CASSNPDSWGGYGYTF TGTGCCAGCAGCAACCCCGACAGCTGGGGGGGATATGGCTACACCTTC
TRBJ1-1 many - TRBV18 12 CASSRQANEAFF TGTGCCAGCTCAAGACAGGCCAATGAAGCTTTCTTT
TRBJ2-3 few - TRBV29-1 13 CSVEWTGTDTQYF TGCAGCGTTGAGTGGACTGGAACAGATACGCAGTATTTT
TRBJ2-3 - - TRBV5-5 15 CASSSGLSPTDTQYF TGTGCCAGCAGCTCCGGACTATCGCCCACAGATACGCAGTATTTT
TRBJ2-5 many TRBD2 TRBV7-2 13 CASSLDPAGAQYF TGTGCCAGCAGCTTAGACCCAGCGGGGGCCCAGTACTTC
TRBJ1-2 many - TRBV2 13 CASKAGVNYGYTF TGTGCCAGCAAGGCCGGGGTGAACTATGGCTACACCTTC
TRBJ1-2 many - TRBV7-2 15 CASSPDGGLNYGYTF TGTGCCAGCAGCCCCGACGGCGGCCTAAACTATGGCTACACCTTC
TRBJ2-1 - - TRBV5-1 15 CASSLTRTHYNEQFF TGCGCCAGCAGCTTGACTAGAACCCACTACAATGAGCAGTTCTTC
TRBJ2-2 once TRBD1 TRBV7-9 15 CASSLGDRNTEELFF TGTGCCAGCAGCTTAGGGGACAGGAACACCGAGGAGCTGTTTTTT
TRBJ2-3 many - TRBV7-2 16 CASSRSAGRSTDTQYF TGTGCCAGCAGCCGATCCGCCGGGAGAAGCACAGATACGCAGTATTTT
TRBJ1-5 - - TRBV28 15 CASTSSGLGNQPQHF TGTGCCAGCACTTCTTCGGGGTTAGGCAATCAGCCCCAGCATTTT
TRBJ1-1 many TRBD1 TRBV24-1 15 CATRSGTGVNTEAFF TGTGCCACCAGGTCCGGGACAGGCGTGAACACTGAAGCTTTCTTT
TRBJ2-7 - - TRBV13 14 CASSRGRSSYEQYF TGTGCCAGCAGCCGCGGGCGCAGCTCCTACGAGCAGTACTTC
TRBJ1-1 few - TRBV30 11 CAWSINTEAFF TGTGCCTGGTCGATTAACACTGAAGCTTTCTTT
TRBJ2-1 - - TRBV5-1 14 CACSLGRLRNEQFF TGCGCCTGCAGCTTGGGTCGTCTGCGCAATGAGCAGTTCTTC
TRBJ1-4 many - TRBV28 15 CASRPTDGGRAKLFF TGTGCCAGCAGGCCGACCGACGGGGGGAGGGCGAAACTGTTTTTT
TRBJ2-1 many - TRBV28 12 CASSYFGYEQFF TGTGCCAGCAGCTACTTTGGCTATGAGCAGTTCTTC
TRBJ1-3 - - TRBV5-1 15 CASSLETGTGNTIYF TGCGCCAGCAGCTTGGAAACAGGGACTGGAAACACCATATATTTT
TRBJ1-2 many TRBD1 TRBV6-4 13 CASSEQGGDGYTF TGTGCCAGCAGTGAGCAGGGGGGCGATGGCTACACCTTC
TRBJ2-1 many - TRBV20-1 14 CSARVDPGFNEQFF TGCAGTGCTAGAGTTGACCCCGGATTCAATGAGCAGTTCTTC
TRBJ2-1 - - TRBV12-3/TRBV12-4 17 CASSLGAQGMLINEQFF TGTGCCAGCAGTTTGGGGGCGCAGGGGATGCTGATCAATGAGCAGTTCTTC
TRBJ1-3 many TRBD1 TRBV20-1 15 CSASLGTVSGNTIYF TGCAGTGCTAGTCTCGGGACAGTCTCTGGAAACACCATATATTTT
TRBJ2-7 many - TRBV20-1 13 CSATSGYPYEQYF TGCAGTGCCACGTCGGGTTATCCCTACGAGCAGTACTTC
TRBJ2-7 - TRBD2 TRBV12-3/TRBV12-4 15 CASSLGSGRVGEQYF TGTGCCAGCAGTCTCGGTAGCGGGAGAGTTGGGGAGCAGTACTTC
TRBJ1-5 - TRBD1 TRBV19 14 CASVPTGANQPQHF TGTGCCAGTGTCCCGACAGGGGCGAATCAGCCCCAGCATTTT
TRBJ1-5 - - TRBV7-8 13 CASSFGANQPQHF TGTGCCAGCAGCTTTGGGGCCAATCAGCCCCAGCATTTT
TRBJ1-1 few - TRBV12-3/TRBV12-4 12 CASSLIGTEAFF TGTGCCAGCAGCCTTATTGGTACTGAAGCTTTCTTT
TRBJ2-7 few TRBD2 TRBV12-3/TRBV12-4 18 CASNNKFWGTSGSNEQYF TGTGCCAGCAATAACAAATTTTGGGGGACTAGCGGGTCCAACGAGCAGTACTTC
TRBJ2-3 - - TRBV20-1 11 CSTSLQDKQYF TGCAGTACTAGCCTTCAAGATAAGCAGTATTTT
TRBJ2-5 many - TRBV27 12 CASSQGTETQYF TGTGCCAGCAGTCAGGGAACAGAGACCCAGTACTTC
TRBJ2-5 - - TRBV6-5 11 CASRIVEAQYF TGTGCCAGCAGAATAGTAGAGGCCCAGTACTTC
TRBJ2-3 many TRBD1 TRBV27 17 CASSADTRGRGTDTQYF TGTGCCAGCAGTGCCGACACGAGGGGGCGCGGCACAGATACGCAGTATTTT
TRBJ2-7 - - TRBV7-2 14 CASSLGRGYNEQYF TGTGCCAGCAGCCTCGGACGGGGATACAATGAGCAGTACTTC
TRBJ2-5 - TRBD2 TRBV7-9 14 CASSQPSGRETQYF TGTGCCAGCAGCCAACCTAGCGGCCGGGAGACCCAGTACTTC
TRBJ2-2 few TRBD1 TRBV19 15 CASSIAQGATGELFF TGTGCCAGTAGTATAGCCCAGGGGGCAACCGGGGAGCTGTTTTTT
TRBJ2-1 few TRBD2 TRBV19 17 CASSSGSRPGSYNEQFF TGTGCCAGTAGTAGCGGGAGCCGCCCTGGCTCCTACAATGAGCAGTTCTTC
TRBJ1-5 - - TRBV6-1 14 CASSESGGYQPQHF TGTGCCAGCAGTGAAAGCGGGGGATATCAGCCGCAGCATTTT
TRBJ2-7 - - TRBV2 14 CASSDVGSSYGQYF TGTGCCAGCAGTGACGTTGGGAGCTCCTACGGGCAGTACTTC
TRBJ2-3 many - TRBV6-4 14 CASSPETSSDTQYF TGTGCCAGCAGTCCAGAGACTAGTTCAGATACGCAGTATTTT
TRBJ2-3 many TRBD2 TRBV27 16 CASSLFSGSRGNTQYF TGTGCCAGCAGTTTATTTAGCGGGTCCCGGGGAAATACGCAGTATTTT
TRBJ1-1 many - TRBV6-2/TRBV6-3 19 CASSYSTSVAEWLDTEAFF TGTGCCAGCAGTTACTCGACATCAGTCGCAGAGTGGTTAGACACTGAAGCTTTCTTT
TRBJ1-6 many TRBD1 TRBV6-1 14 CASSGTGDNSPLHF TGTGCCAGCAGTGGGACAGGGGATAATTCACCCCTCCACTTT